These 18 T cell receptor beta chains were all obtained from the same sample, sequenced in a study of identical twins. TCRdb independently ran MiXCR on the 5' RACE reads; one entry per CDR3 protein. The profile covers fewer than 350,000 distinct CDR3 sequences, with more than 6.5% appearing a single time and more than 2% taken by the ten largest. This sample also belongs to another study, concerning yellow fever vaccine responses in identical twins.

The sequencing input was memory (CD45RO+) T cells sorted from blood. The receptors were sampled from a woman between 18 and 29 years old in good health.

This clonotype has more than one count but fewer than ten. The germline gene is not matched at one end of the junction; a read error may be the cause. The DNA for the CDR3 is TGCGCCAGCGGCTTAGGACAGGGTAATGAAAAACTGTTTTTT. Encoded protein: CASGLGQGNEKLFF. This chain uses TRBV5-1 with TRBJ1-4; the match to TRBD1 covers 8 bases. The length of the CDR3 is 14 residues. Germline CDR1 reads SGHRS; CDR2 reads YFSETQ.

V usage is TRBV29-1 and J usage is TRBJ2-4; TRBD2 matches 14 bases. J was trimmed by 3 bases and V by 6 bases; bases with no gene match: 7. Germline lookup yields CDR1 SQVTM and CDR2 ANQGSEA. This CDR3 is built from 16 residues. In nucleotides, the CDR3 is TGCAGCGTGGTTGGGACTAGCGGGAGCGTCAAAAACATTCAGTACTTC. It specifies CSVVGTSGSVKNIQYF. Together with reference TRBV29-1 and TRBJ2-4, the CDR3 gives the full variable domain: SAVISQKPSRDICQRGTSLTIQCQVDSQVTMMFWYRQQPGQSLTLIATANQGSEATYESGFVIDKFPISRPNLTFSTLTVSNMSPEDSSIYLCSVVGTSGSVKNIQYFGAGTRLSVL.

This clonotype was picked up many times. The J gene is TRBJ2-5, the V gene TRBV5-1; no reliable D call. The CDR3 has 13 amino acids. V dropped 0 bases and J dropped 3 bases, with 6 bases sitting between them. Germline V gene lookup returns CDR1 SGHRS and CDR2 YFSETQ. CDR3 bases: TGCGCCAGCAGCTTGGGAAGAAAAGAGACCCAGTACTTC. Protein product: CASSLGRKETQYF. Looking up the rest from reference TRBV5-1 and TRBJ2-5 gives the full variable domain: KAGVTQTPRYLIKTRGQQVTLSCSPISGHRSVSWYQQTPGQGLQFLFEYFSETQRNKGNFPGRFSGRQFSNSRSEMNVSTLELGDSALYLCASSLGRKETQYFGPGTRLLVL.

This clonotype was seen many times. This sequence joins TRBV2 and TRBJ2-3; no clear D gene. Germline CDR1 SNHLY, CDR2 FYNNEI. V shed 2 bases and J shed 2 bases, with 11 bases lying between them. CDR3 length: 15 amino acids. The CDR3: CASSEWAVLTDTQYF. The CDR3 nucleotides are TGTGCCAGCAGTGAATGGGCGGTGCTCACAGATACGCAGTATTTT.

The chain recombines TRBV11-1 with TRBJ2-7; the D is unclear. Trimming left V 2 bases short and J 7 bases short, with 9 bases between. CDR1 and CDR2 from the germline V gene are SGHAT and FQDESV (reference sequence). The CDR3 spans 12 residues. The CDR3 here is CASSLTLWEQYF. DNA for the CDR3: TGTGCCAGCAGCTTAACACTCTGGGAGCAGTACTTC.

In its sample, this clonotype was seen many times. V usage is TRBV7-9 and J usage is TRBJ1-5; D might be TRBD1 (6 bases). Germline V gives CDR1 SEHNR, CDR2 FQNEAQ (reference sequence). This CDR3 region has 15 residues. V lost 5 bases and J 6 bases, leaving 17 bases between the germline ends. In nucleotides, the CDR3 is TGTGCCAGCAGCCTCTCTCAGGGGCCCGGTCAGCCCCAGCATTTT. As protein: CASSLSQGPGQPQHF. Drawing the rest from reference TRBV7-9 and TRBJ1-5, the complete variable domain is DTGVSQNPRHKITKRGQNVTFRCDPISEHNRLYWYRQTLGQGPEFLTYFQNEAQLEKSRLLSDRFSAERPKGSFSTLEIQRTEQGDSAMYLCASSLSQGPGQPQHFGDGTRLSIL.

A few counts support this clonotype. This sequence joins TRBV2 and TRBJ2-6; no clear D. Germline V CDR1 and CDR2: SNHLY, FYNNEI. The V gene lost 2 bases and the J gene lost 0 bases, with 14 bases spanning the gap. The CDR3 contains 18 residues. The CDR3 nucleotides read TGTGCCAGCAGTGAAACCCTCAGAGTCACCTCTGGGGCCAACGTCCTGACTTTC. Amino acid sequence: CASSETLRVTSGANVLTF.

In its sample, this clonotype was seen a few times. V usage is TRBV7-6 and J usage is TRBJ1-6; 10 bases are a match to TRBD1. The CDR3 contains 16 residues. V shed 5 bases, J shed 9 bases, and the junction held 10 bases outside the gene matches. Germline loops: CDR1 SGHVS, CDR2 FNYEAQ. The CDR3 is CASSNNRDRGSSPLHF. CDR3 DNA: TGTGCCAGCAGCAATAACCGGGACAGGGGAAGTTCACCCCTCCACTTT.

The chain combines TRBV7-3 with TRBJ2-1, with D maybe TRBD2 (5 bases). The CDR3 extends over 13 amino acids. Germline values: CDR1 SGHTA, CDR2 FQGTGA. Trimming cost V 5 bases and J 4 bases, with 9 bases left between them. The CDR3 here is CASSHGIYNEQFF. The CDR3 region has the DNA TGTGCCAGCAGCCACGGGATTTACAATGAGCAGTTCTTC. The variable domain in full, with the rest retrieved from reference TRBV7-3 and TRBJ2-1, is GAGVSQTPSNKVTEKGKYVELRCDPISGHTALYWYRQSLGQGPEFLIYFQGTGAADDSGLPNDRFFAVRPEGSVSTLKIQRTERGDSAVYLCASSHGIYNEQFFGPGTRLTVL.

This clonotype was recorded at least ten times. V is TRBV6-4 and J is TRBJ2-3; D gene ambiguous. V lost 3 bases and J lost 3, with 10 bases in between. Germline CDR1 MRHNA, CDR2 SNTAGT. The CDR3 consists of 14 residues. CDR3: CASSEGVGTDTQYF. CDR3 coding DNA: TGTGCCAGCAGTGAAGGAGTAGGAACAGATACGCAGTATTTT.

This clonotype was counted ten times or more. The genes are TRBV14 and TRBJ1-6, with D possibly matching TRBD1 (6 bases). CDR1 SGHDN and CDR2 FVKESK come from the germline V gene. V shed 3 bases and J shed 4 bases, with 13 bases lying between them. The CDR3 has 16 residues. Here the CDR3 reads CASSHGQIIYNSPLHF. The CDR3 DNA sequence: TGTGCCAGCAGCCACGGACAGATAATATATAATTCACCCCTCCACTTT.

The chain uses TRBV4-2 and TRBJ2-1; 9 positions agree with TRBD1. Germline V lookup: CDR1 LGHNA, CDR2 YNFKEQ. The V and J ends lost 4 bases and 0 bases, in that order; junction bases with no gene match: 22. CDR3 length: 22 residues. The DNA of the CDR3 is TGTGCCAGCAGCCCCGGGACAGGGCTTGGGGGGGTCCTATCCTTCTCCTACAATGAGCAGTTCTTC. This encodes CASSPGTGLGGVLSFSYNEQFF.

This sequence joins TRBV7-8 and TRBJ1-5; 8 bases align to TRBD1. CDR1 is SGHVS, CDR2 FQNEAQ, per germline. The CDR3 runs to 17 residues. Trimming removed 2 bases from V and 6 bases from J; junction bases left unmatched: 12. In DNA form, the CDR3 reads TGTGCCAGCAGCTTAATGACCGGGACAGGATTCGGTCAGCCCCAGCATTTT. Protein: CASSLMTGTGFGQPQHF. Together with reference TRBV7-8 and TRBJ1-5, the CDR3 gives the full variable domain: GAGVSQSPRYKVAKRGQDVALRCDPISGHVSLFWYQQALGQGPEFLTYFQNEAQLDKSGLPSDRFFAERPEGSVSTLKIQRTQQEDSAVYLCASSLMTGTGFGQPQHFGDGTRLSIL.

This clonotype came up a few times. The chain joins TRBV5-1 to TRBJ2-3; the match to TRBD1 covers 7 bases. The V gene's germline CDR1 is SGHRS and CDR2 YFSETQ. The CDR3 runs 19 residues. The trim removed 4 bases at V and 0 bases at J, leaving 17 bases unmatched. CDR3: CASSPGGQADPFSTDTQYF. CDR3 sequence (DNA): TGCGCCAGCAGCCCGGGCGGACAGGCGGACCCTTTTAGCACAGATACGCAGTATTTT.

This clonotype was seen repeatedly, ten times or more. V is TRBV5-1 and J is TRBJ1-2; perhaps TRBD1 as D (5 bases). The CDR3 loop spans 16 amino acids. CDR1 is SGHRS and CDR2 is YFSETQ in the germline V gene. Trimming removed 0 bases at V and 0 bases at J, with 12 bases between. The CDR3 is CASSLGGRNTNYGYTF. In nucleotides, the CDR3 is TGCGCCAGCAGCTTGGGGGGACGGAATACTAACTATGGCTACACCTTC.

The chain combines TRBV24-1 with TRBJ2-5; D may be TRBD2 (7 bases). There are 15 residues in the CDR3. Looked up from germline, CDR1 is KGHDR and CDR2 is SFDVKD. V was cut by 4 bases and J by 1 base, with 12 bases left in between. CDR3: CATSEGGAGQETQYF. The CDR3 nucleotides read TGTGCCACCAGTGAGGGGGGGGCAGGCCAAGAGACCCAGTACTTC.

J is TRBJ2-7 and V is TRBV10-2; 8 bases map to TRBD1. J gave up 2 bases and V 7 bases, and 7 bases lay outside the gene matches. The germline V gene encodes CDR1 WSHSY and CDR2 SAAADI. The CDR3 totals 14 residues. CDR3 in amino acids: CASTMGQAAYEQYF. The CDR3 DNA follows: TGCGCCAGCACCATGGGACAGGCAGCCTACGAGCAGTACTTC.

This clonotype has just a few counts. The chain uses TRBV20-1 and TRBJ2-7; 8 bases match TRBD1. The junction had 6 bases not matched to a gene; V was cut back by 4 bases and J by 1 base. The CDR3 is made up of 14 amino acids. Germline CDR1 reads DFQATT; CDR2 reads SNEGSKA (reference sequence). CDR3 in amino acids: CSAKGDRGSYEQYV. The CDR3, as DNA: TGCAGTGCTAAGGGTGACAGGGGATCCTACGAGCAGTACGTC.